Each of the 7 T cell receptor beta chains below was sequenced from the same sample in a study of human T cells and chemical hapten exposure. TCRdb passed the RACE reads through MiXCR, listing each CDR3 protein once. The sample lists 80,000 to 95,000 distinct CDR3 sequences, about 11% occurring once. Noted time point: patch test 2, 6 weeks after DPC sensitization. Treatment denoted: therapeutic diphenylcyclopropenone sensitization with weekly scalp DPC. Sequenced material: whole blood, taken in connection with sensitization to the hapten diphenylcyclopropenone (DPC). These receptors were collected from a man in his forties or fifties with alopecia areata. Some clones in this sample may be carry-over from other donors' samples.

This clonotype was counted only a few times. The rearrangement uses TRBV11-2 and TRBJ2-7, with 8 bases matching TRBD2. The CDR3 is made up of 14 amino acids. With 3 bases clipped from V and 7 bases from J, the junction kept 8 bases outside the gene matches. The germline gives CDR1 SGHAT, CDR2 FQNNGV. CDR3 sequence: CASSFQREGGEQYF. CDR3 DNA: TGTGCCAGCAGCTTCCAACGGGAGGGCGGTGAGCAGTACTTC.

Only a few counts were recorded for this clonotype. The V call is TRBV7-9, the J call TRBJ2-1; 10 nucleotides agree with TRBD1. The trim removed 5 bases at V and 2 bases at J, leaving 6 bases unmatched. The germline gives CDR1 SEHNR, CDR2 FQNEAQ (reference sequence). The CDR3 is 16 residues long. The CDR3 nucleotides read TGTGCCAGCAGCCCCACGGGACAGGGGACCTACAATGAGCAGTTCTTC. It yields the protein CASSPTGQGTYNEQFF.

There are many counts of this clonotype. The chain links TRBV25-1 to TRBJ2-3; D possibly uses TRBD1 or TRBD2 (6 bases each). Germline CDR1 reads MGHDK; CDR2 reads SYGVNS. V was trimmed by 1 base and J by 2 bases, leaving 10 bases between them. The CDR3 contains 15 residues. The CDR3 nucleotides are TGTGCCAGCAGTGAATTCGGGGGCTCCACAGATACGCAGTATTTT. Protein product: CASSEFGGSTDTQYF.

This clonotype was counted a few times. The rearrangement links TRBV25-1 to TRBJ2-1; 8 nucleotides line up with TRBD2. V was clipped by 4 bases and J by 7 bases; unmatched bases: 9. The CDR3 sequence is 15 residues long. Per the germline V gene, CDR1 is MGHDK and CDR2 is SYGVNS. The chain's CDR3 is CASSGYASGRNEQFF. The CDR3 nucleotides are TGTGCCAGCAGTGGATATGCCAGCGGGAGAAATGAGCAGTTCTTC.

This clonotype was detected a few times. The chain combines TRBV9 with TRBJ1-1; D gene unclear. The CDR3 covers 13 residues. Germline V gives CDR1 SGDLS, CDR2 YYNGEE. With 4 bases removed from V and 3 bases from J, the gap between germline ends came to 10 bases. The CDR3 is CASSRREDTEAFF. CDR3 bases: TGTGCCAGCAGCAGGAGGGAGGACACTGAAGCTTTCTTT.

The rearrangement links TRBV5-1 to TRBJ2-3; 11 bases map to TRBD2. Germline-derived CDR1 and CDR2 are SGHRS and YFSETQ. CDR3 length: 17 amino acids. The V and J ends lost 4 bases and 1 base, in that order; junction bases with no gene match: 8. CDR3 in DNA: TGCGCCAGCAGCCGGGACAATAGCGGGAGGGGCACAGATACGCAGTATTTT. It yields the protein CASSRDNSGRGTDTQYF.

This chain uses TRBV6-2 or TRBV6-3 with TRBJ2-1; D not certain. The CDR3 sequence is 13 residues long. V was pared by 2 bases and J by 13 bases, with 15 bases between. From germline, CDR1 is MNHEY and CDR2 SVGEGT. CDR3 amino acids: CASSYPGTSGQFF. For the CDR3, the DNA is TGTGCCAGCAGTTACCCTGGCACGTCAGGCCAGTTCTTC.